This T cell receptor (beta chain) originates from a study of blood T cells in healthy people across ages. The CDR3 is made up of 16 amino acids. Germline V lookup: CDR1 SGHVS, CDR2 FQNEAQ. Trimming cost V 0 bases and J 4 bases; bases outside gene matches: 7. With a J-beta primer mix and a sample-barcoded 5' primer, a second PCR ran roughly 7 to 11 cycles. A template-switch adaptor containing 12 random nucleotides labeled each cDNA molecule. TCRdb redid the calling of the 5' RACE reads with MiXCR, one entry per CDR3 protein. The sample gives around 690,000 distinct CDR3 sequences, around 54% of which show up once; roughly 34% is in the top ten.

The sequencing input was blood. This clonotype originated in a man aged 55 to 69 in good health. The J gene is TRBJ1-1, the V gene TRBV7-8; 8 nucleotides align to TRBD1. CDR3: CASSLAPDRAVTEAFF. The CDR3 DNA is TGTGCCAGCAGCTTAGCCCCGGACAGGGCGGTCACTGAAGCTTTCTTT.